This is a list of T cell receptor beta chains from one sample in a study of shared clonotypes between healthy human individuals. This table comes from immunoSEQ multiplex PCR, and its TCRdb copy is limited to in-frame clones, with some not included. The sample contains roughly 2.5 million clones, just over 90% of which appear only once. Sequencing was performed on naive CD4+ T cells sorted from blood. The source is a man between 18 and 29 years old in good health. CDR3s include the opening cysteine and the closing phenylalanine or tryptophan. The D gene is left open where the match is weak. Clone size, where shown, is once, few, many, or a class for clones that have expanded.

d_call: TRBD1
clone_size: NA
v_call: TRBV30
j_call: TRBJ2-7
cdr3_aa: CAWSLTGGKGYEQYF
cdr3_nt: TGTGCCTGGAGCCTAACAGGGGGCAAGGGCTACGAGCAGTACTTC

d_call: NA
clone_size: NA
v_call: TRBV6-1
j_call: TRBJ1-5
cdr3_aa: CASKMRDGGPQHF
cdr3_nt: TGTGCCAGCAAGATGAGGGACGGAGGGCCCCAGCATTTT

d_call: TRBD1
clone_size: NA
v_call: TRBV7-9
j_call: TRBJ2-3
cdr3_aa: CASSLTGGISDTQYF
cdr3_nt: TGTGCCAGCAGCTTGACAGGGGGCATATCAGATACGCAGTATTTT

d_call: TRBD1
clone_size: NA
v_call: TRBV25-1
j_call: TRBJ1-1
cdr3_aa: CASGDSFGQGKDTEAFF
cdr3_nt: TGTGCCAGCGGTGACTCATTCGGACAGGGGAAAGACACTGAAGCTTTCTTT

d_call: TRBD2
clone_size: NA
v_call: TRBV9
j_call: TRBJ2-1
cdr3_aa: CASSVVTSGYNEQFF
cdr3_nt: TGTGCCAGCAGCGTAGTTACTAGCGGTTACAATGAGCAGTTCTTC

d_call: NA
clone_size: few
v_call: TRBV20-1
j_call: TRBJ1-1
cdr3_aa: CSAREVAFF
cdr3_nt: TGCAGTGCTAGAGAGGTCGCTTTCTTT

d_call: NA
clone_size: NA
v_call: TRBV11-3
j_call: TRBJ2-7
cdr3_aa: CASSLSAFDEQYF
cdr3_nt: TGTGCCAGCAGCCTTTCGGCCTTCGACGAGCAGTACTTC

d_call: TRBD2
clone_size: NA
v_call: TRBV7-2
j_call: TRBJ2-7
cdr3_aa: CASSLVSSGSYEQYF
cdr3_nt: TGTGCCAGCAGCTTAGTAAGCAGCGGGAGCTACGAGCAGTACTTC

d_call: NA
clone_size: NA
v_call: TRBV11-2
j_call: TRBJ2-7
cdr3_aa: CASTPTEAGYEQYF
cdr3_nt: TGTGCCAGCACCCCCACCGAGGCGGGCTACGAGCAGTACTTC

d_call: NA
clone_size: NA
v_call: TRBV11-2
j_call: TRBJ2-7
cdr3_aa: CASSLVGRGAYEQYF
cdr3_nt: TGTGCCAGCAGCCTTGTGGGTCGGGGCGCGTACGAGCAGTACTTC

d_call: NA
clone_size: NA
v_call: TRBV18
j_call: TRBJ1-4
cdr3_aa: CASSPNRAATNEKLFF
cdr3_nt: TGTGCCAGCTCACCAAATCGGGCGGCAACTAATGAAAAACTGTTTTTT

d_call: NA
clone_size: NA
v_call: TRBV27
j_call: TRBJ2-1
cdr3_aa: CASGRTQGVEQFF
cdr3_nt: TGTGCCAGCGGAAGGACCCAGGGTGTTGAGCAGTTCTTC

d_call: NA
clone_size: NA
v_call: TRBV19
j_call: TRBJ2-4
cdr3_aa: CASSTNVGSAKNIQYF
cdr3_nt: TGTGCCAGTAGTACCAATGTGGGGTCGGCCAAAAACATTCAGTACTTC

d_call: TRBD2
clone_size: NA
v_call: TRBV7-9
j_call: TRBJ2-1
cdr3_aa: CASSLGTSGRKEFF
cdr3_nt: TGTGCCAGCAGCTTAGGGACTAGCGGGAGGAAAGAGTTCTTC

d_call: TRBD2
clone_size: NA
v_call: TRBV4-1
j_call: TRBJ2-2
cdr3_aa: CASSQKSPGGPNTGELFF
cdr3_nt: TGCGCCAGCAGCCAAAAGAGCCCGGGGGGGCCTAACACCGGGGAGCTGTTTTTT

d_call: NA
clone_size: NA
v_call: TRBV2
j_call: TRBJ2-7
cdr3_aa: CASSLLISSYEQYF
cdr3_nt: TGTGCCAGCAGTCTATTAATAAGCTCCTACGAGCAGTACTTC

d_call: TRBD2
clone_size: once
v_call: TRBV7-9
j_call: TRBJ2-7
cdr3_aa: CASSFWAGGSYEQYF
cdr3_nt: TGTGCCAGCAGCTTCTGGGCGGGAGGGTCCTACGAGCAGTACTTC

d_call: NA
clone_size: NA
v_call: TRBV30
j_call: TRBJ1-2
cdr3_aa: CAWDDSFNYGYTF
cdr3_nt: TGTGCCTGGGACGACAGTTTCAACTATGGCTACACCTTC

d_call: NA
clone_size: once
v_call: TRBV5-1
j_call: TRBJ2-7
cdr3_aa: CASSLEGREQYF
cdr3_nt: TGCGCCAGCAGCTTGGAGGGACGCGAGCAGTACTTC

d_call: NA
clone_size: NA
v_call: TRBV27
j_call: TRBJ2-1
cdr3_aa: CASSLTLNEQFF
cdr3_nt: TGTGCCAGCAGTTTGACTCTCAATGAGCAGTTCTTC

d_call: TRBD1
clone_size: NA
v_call: TRBV18
j_call: TRBJ2-7
cdr3_aa: CASSPTGAYEQYF
cdr3_nt: TGTGCCAGCTCACCGACAGGGGCCTACGAGCAGTACTTC

d_call: TRBD1
clone_size: NA
v_call: TRBV5-6
j_call: TRBJ1-2
cdr3_aa: CASSLPGQNYGYTF
cdr3_nt: TGTGCCAGCAGCTTACCGGGACAGAACTATGGCTACACCTTC

d_call: NA
clone_size: NA
v_call: TRBV27
j_call: TRBJ1-6
cdr3_aa: CASRQGTYNSPLHF
cdr3_nt: TGTGCCAGCAGACAGGGAACATATAATTCACCCCTCCACTTT

d_call: TRBD2
clone_size: NA
v_call: TRBV28
j_call: TRBJ2-7
cdr3_aa: CASIPSGGPSYEQYF
cdr3_nt: TGTGCCAGCATTCCTAGCGGCGGTCCCTCCTACGAGCAGTACTTC

d_call: TRBD2
clone_size: NA
v_call: TRBV4-2
j_call: TRBJ2-5
cdr3_aa: CASSHASGGQETQYF
cdr3_nt: TGTGCCAGCAGCCATGCTAGCGGGGGCCAAGAGACCCAGTACTTC

d_call: TRBD1
clone_size: NA
v_call: TRBV15
j_call: TRBJ2-1
cdr3_aa: CATSPGGSYNEQFF
cdr3_nt: TGTGCCACCAGCCCAGGGGGCTCCTACAATGAGCAGTTCTTC

d_call: NA
clone_size: NA
v_call: TRBV5-1
j_call: TRBJ1-1
cdr3_aa: CASSSLSGHVDTEAFF
cdr3_nt: TGCGCCAGCAGCTCCCTATCCGGCCACGTCGACACTGAAGCTTTCTTT

d_call: TRBD1
clone_size: once
v_call: TRBV6-1
j_call: TRBJ2-7
cdr3_aa: CASIPGTVSYEQYF
cdr3_nt: TGTGCCAGCATTCCCGGGACAGTCTCCTACGAGCAGTACTTC

d_call: TRBD1
clone_size: NA
v_call: TRBV5-1
j_call: TRBJ2-7
cdr3_aa: CASSTGQPAYEQYF
cdr3_nt: TGCGCCAGCAGCACGGGACAGCCAGCCTACGAGCAGTACTTC

d_call: NA
clone_size: NA
v_call: TRBV7-9
j_call: TRBJ1-2
cdr3_aa: CASSPQGPYGYTF
cdr3_nt: TGTGCCAGCAGCCCACAGGGCCCCTATGGCTACACCTTC

d_call: NA
clone_size: NA
v_call: TRBV7-8
j_call: TRBJ2-2
cdr3_aa: CASSREPLPPGELFF
cdr3_nt: TGTGCCAGCAGCAGAGAGCCACTCCCGCCCGGGGAGCTGTTTTTT

d_call: NA
clone_size: NA
v_call: TRBV5-6
j_call: TRBJ2-5
cdr3_aa: CASSSPGIPQGETQYF
cdr3_nt: TGTGCCAGCAGTTCGCCGGGAATACCTCAAGGGGAGACCCAGTACTTC

d_call: TRBD1
clone_size: NA
v_call: TRBV5-1
j_call: TRBJ2-7
cdr3_aa: CASTGQGASEQYF
cdr3_nt: TGCGCCAGCACGGGACAGGGGGCGAGCGAGCAGTACTTC

d_call: TRBD2
clone_size: NA
v_call: TRBV18
j_call: TRBJ2-3
cdr3_aa: CASSPPWASGDTDTQYF
cdr3_nt: TGTGCCAGCTCACCACCGTGGGCTAGCGGGGACACAGATACGCAGTATTTT

d_call: NA
clone_size: NA
v_call: TRBV30
j_call: TRBJ1-3
cdr3_aa: CAWVGVGNTIYF
cdr3_nt: TGTGCCTGGGTGGGGGTTGGAAACACCATATATTTT

d_call: NA
clone_size: NA
v_call: TRBV5-1
j_call: TRBJ2-2
cdr3_aa: CASRDRPPNTGELFF
cdr3_nt: TGCGCCAGCAGAGACAGACCTCCGAACACCGGGGAGCTGTTTTTT

d_call: NA
clone_size: once
v_call: TRBV28
j_call: TRBJ2-7
cdr3_aa: CASRRLVRAYEQYF
cdr3_nt: TGTGCCAGCAGAAGACTAGTCCGAGCCTACGAGCAGTACTTC

d_call: NA
clone_size: NA
v_call: TRBV7-2
j_call: TRBJ2-1
cdr3_aa: CASSSDRYNEQFF
cdr3_nt: TGTGCCAGCAGCTCCGACAGGTACAATGAGCAGTTCTTC

d_call: NA
clone_size: NA
v_call: TRBV11-3
j_call: TRBJ2-1
cdr3_aa: CASSLDDNEQFF
cdr3_nt: TGTGCCAGCAGCTTAGATGACAATGAGCAGTTCTTC

d_call: NA
clone_size: NA
v_call: TRBV7-2
j_call: TRBJ1-5
cdr3_aa: CASSPHIGNQPQHF
cdr3_nt: TGTGCCAGCAGCCCACACATCGGCAATCAGCCCCAGCATTTT

d_call: TRBD2
clone_size: NA
v_call: TRBV7-7
j_call: TRBJ2-1
cdr3_aa: CASSSGTSGSSNNEQFF
cdr3_nt: TGTGCTAGCAGCTCTGGGACTAGCGGGAGCTCCAACAATGAGCAGTTCTTC

d_call: NA
clone_size: NA
v_call: TRBV6-5
j_call: TRBJ2-7
cdr3_aa: CASSYSHRTYEQYF
cdr3_nt: TGTGCCAGCAGTTACTCCCACCGAACCTACGAGCAGTACTTC

d_call: TRBD2
clone_size: NA
v_call: TRBV6-5
j_call: TRBJ2-1
cdr3_aa: CASSKRGDEQFF
cdr3_nt: TGTGCCAGCAGTAAACGGGGGGATGAGCAGTTCTTC

d_call: NA
clone_size: NA
v_call: TRBV5-1
j_call: TRBJ2-2
cdr3_aa: CASSLAGAATGELFF
cdr3_nt: TGCGCCAGCAGCTTGGCGGGGGCAGCCACCGGGGAGCTGTTTTTT

d_call: NA
clone_size: NA
v_call: TRBV6-1
j_call: TRBJ2-7
cdr3_aa: CASSELVATFIEQYF
cdr3_nt: TGTGCCAGCAGTGAACTGGTTGCCACATTCATCGAGCAGTACTTC

d_call: TRBD1
clone_size: NA
v_call: TRBV5-6
j_call: TRBJ1-2
cdr3_aa: CASSRDRPTTYGYTF
cdr3_nt: TGTGCCAGCAGCAGGGACAGGCCAACCACCTATGGCTACACCTTC

d_call: TRBD1
clone_size: NA
v_call: TRBV2
j_call: TRBJ2-6
cdr3_aa: CASSRDRDVGANVLTF
cdr3_nt: TGTGCCAGCAGTCGGGACAGGGACGTTGGGGCCAACGTCCTGACTTTC

d_call: NA
clone_size: NA
v_call: TRBV10-3
j_call: TRBJ2-3
cdr3_aa: CAINPTLGADTQYF
cdr3_nt: TGTGCCATCAACCCCACCTTGGGCGCAGATACGCAGTATTTT